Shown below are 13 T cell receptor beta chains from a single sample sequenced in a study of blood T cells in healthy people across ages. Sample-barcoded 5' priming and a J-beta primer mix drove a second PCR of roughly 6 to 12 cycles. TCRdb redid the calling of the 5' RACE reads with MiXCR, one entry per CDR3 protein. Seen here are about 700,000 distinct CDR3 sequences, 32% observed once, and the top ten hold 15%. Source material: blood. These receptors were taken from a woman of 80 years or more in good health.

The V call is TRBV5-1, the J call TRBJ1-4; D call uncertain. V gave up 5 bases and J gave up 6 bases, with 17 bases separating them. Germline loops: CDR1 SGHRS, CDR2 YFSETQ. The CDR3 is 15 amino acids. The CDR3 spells CASSPGGEVDEKLFF. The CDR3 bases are TGCGCCAGCAGTCCCGGTGGGGAGGTGGATGAAAAACTGTTTTTT. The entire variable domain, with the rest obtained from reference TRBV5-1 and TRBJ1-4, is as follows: KAGVTQTPRYLIKTRGQQVTLSCSPISGHRSVSWYQQTPGQGLQFLFEYFSETQRNKGNFPGRFSGRQFSNSRSEMNVSTLELGDSALYLCASSPGGEVDEKLFFGSGTQLSVL.

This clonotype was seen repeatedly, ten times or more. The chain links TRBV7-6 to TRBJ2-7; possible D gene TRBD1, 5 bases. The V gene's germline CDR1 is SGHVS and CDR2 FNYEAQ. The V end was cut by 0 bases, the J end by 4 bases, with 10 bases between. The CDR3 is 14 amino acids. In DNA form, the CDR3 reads TGTGCCAGCAGCTTAGCCCAGGGCTGGTACGAGCAGTACTTC. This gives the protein CASSLAQGWYEQYF.

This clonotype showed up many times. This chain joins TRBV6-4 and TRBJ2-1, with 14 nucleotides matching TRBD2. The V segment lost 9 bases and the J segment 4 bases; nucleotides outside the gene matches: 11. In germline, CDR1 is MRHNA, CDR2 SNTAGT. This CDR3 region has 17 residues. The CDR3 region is CASRRGTSGGDYNEQFF. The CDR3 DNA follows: TGTGCCAGTCGTCGAGGGACTAGCGGGGGAGATTACAATGAGCAGTTCTTC.

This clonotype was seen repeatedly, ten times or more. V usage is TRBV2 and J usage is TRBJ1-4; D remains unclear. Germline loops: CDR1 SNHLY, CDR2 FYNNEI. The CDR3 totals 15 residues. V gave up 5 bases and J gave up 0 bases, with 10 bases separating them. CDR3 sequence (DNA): TGTGCCAGCAGTAGAGCGGGGTCAACTAATGAAAAACTGTTTTTT. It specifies CASSRAGSTNEKLFF.

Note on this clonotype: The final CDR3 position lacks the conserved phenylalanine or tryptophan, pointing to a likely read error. CDR3 in DNA: TGTGCCAGCAGCTTAGCGAGGCAGAACACTGAAGCTTTCTGT. Its protein product is CASSLARQNTEAFC. The J gene is TRBJ1-1, the V gene TRBV7-2; D unclear. Germline V lookup: CDR1 SGHTA, CDR2 FQGNSA. The CDR3 has 14 amino acids. The V and J ends lost 0 bases and 1 base respectively, with 6 bases between them.

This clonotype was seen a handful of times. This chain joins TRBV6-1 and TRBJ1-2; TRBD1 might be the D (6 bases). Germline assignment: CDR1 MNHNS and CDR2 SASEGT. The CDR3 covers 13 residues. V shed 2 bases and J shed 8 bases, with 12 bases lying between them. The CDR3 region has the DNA TGTGCCAGCAGTGAAAACAGGGTAAACGGCTACACCTTC. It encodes CASSENRVNGYTF.

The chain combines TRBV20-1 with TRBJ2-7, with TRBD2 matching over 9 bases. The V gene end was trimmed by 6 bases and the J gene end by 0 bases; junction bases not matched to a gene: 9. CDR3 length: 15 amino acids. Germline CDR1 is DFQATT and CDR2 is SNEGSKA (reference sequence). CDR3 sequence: CSAIRLAGSSYEQYF. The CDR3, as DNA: TGCAGTGCCATCCGGCTAGCGGGGAGCTCCTACGAGCAGTACTTC.

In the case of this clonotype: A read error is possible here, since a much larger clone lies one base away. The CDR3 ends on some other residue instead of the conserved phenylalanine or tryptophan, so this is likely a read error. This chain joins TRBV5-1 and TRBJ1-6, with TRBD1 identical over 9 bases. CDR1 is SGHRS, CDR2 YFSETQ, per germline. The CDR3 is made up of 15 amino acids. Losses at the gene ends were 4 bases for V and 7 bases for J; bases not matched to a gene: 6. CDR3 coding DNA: TGCGCCAGCAGCGACGGGACAGGGAGCAATTCACCCCTCCACTGT. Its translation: CASSDGTGSNSPLHC.

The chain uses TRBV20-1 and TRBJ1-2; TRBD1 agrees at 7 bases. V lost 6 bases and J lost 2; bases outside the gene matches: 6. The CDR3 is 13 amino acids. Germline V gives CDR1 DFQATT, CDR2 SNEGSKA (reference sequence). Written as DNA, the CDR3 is TGCAGTGCCACCAGGGGGGACAACTATGGCTACACCTTC. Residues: CSATRGDNYGYTF.

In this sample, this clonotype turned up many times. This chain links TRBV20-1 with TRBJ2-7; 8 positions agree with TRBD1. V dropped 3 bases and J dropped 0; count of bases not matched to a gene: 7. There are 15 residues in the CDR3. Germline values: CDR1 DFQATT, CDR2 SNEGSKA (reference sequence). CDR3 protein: CSASESGGPSYEQYF. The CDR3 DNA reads TGCAGTGCTAGTGAATCAGGGGGCCCCTCCTACGAGCAGTACTTC.

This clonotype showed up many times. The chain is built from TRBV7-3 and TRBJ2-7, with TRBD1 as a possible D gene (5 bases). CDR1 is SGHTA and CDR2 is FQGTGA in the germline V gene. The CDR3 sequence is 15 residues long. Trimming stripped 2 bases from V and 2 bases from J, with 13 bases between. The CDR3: CASSLFAGRAYEQYF. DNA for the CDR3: TGTGCCAGCAGCTTATTTGCAGGCAGGGCCTACGAGCAGTACTTC.

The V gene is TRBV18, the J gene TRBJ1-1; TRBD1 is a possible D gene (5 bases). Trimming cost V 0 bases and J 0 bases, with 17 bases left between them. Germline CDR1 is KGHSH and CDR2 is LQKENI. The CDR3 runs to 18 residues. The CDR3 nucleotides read TGTGCCAGCTCACCACCCCCATCGCGACAGAACATGAACACTGAAGCTTTCTTT. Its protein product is CASSPPPSRQNMNTEAFF.

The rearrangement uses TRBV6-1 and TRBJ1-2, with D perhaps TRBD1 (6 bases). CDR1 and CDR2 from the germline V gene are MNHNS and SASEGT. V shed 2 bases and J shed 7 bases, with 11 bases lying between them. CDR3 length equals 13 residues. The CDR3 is CASSESGAGGYTF. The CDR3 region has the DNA TGTGCCAGCAGTGAATCGGGGGCTGGTGGCTACACCTTC.